Sequencing of this T cell receptor (beta chain) was carried out in a study of blood T cell repertoires in COVID-19. Study-wide context: The United States, Italy and Spain were the sources of the acute and convalescent COVID-19 samples. Nucleic acid was either cDNA or gDNA, and it came from T cells, B-cell-depleted T cells, or PBMCs.

Study processing details: Scientists estimated how many nucleated cells there were by amplifying reference gene primers. Data came from immunoSEQ multiplex PCR; TCRdb stores just in-frame clones and leaves some out. Clonal size and the V and J genes are those of that table, whereas D and trimming came from the DNA. The sample carries approximately 29,000 clones, 85% to 95% recorded once. The germline CDR1 and CDR2 sequences are SGHRS and YFSETQ. Trimming took 6 bases from V and 4 from J, leaving 16 bases between them. This CDR3 is built from 14 residues. This receptor was identified in a woman aged 70 to 79 with COVID-19, enrolled during active disease. The sample was peripheral blood. This chain connects TRBV5-1 to TRBJ2-5; perhaps TRBD1 as D (6 bases). CDR3 residues: CASMGQGNIETQYF. CDR3 bases: TGCGCCAGCATGGGGCAGGGGAATATAGAGACCCAGTACTTC.